This T cell receptor beta chain is from a study of T cell responses to AZD1222 COVID-19 vaccine. The table came from immunoSEQ multiplex PCR; TCRdb's copy has only in-frame clones and leaves some out. The sample lists 110,000 or so clones; around nine tenths were seen once. This clone was seen only once. The CDR3 extends over 15 amino acids. V shed 0 bases and J shed 0 bases, with 7 bases lying between them. Germline CDR1 is SGHKS and CDR2 is YYEKEE (reference sequence). The chain carries TRBV5-5 and TRBJ2-1; D remains ambiguous. This TCR was sampled from an adult who received the AZD1222 COVID-19 vaccine. Specimen: peripheral blood, collected 28 days after the second AZD1222 dose. CDR3 sequence (DNA): TGTGCCAGCAGCTTGGGTCCGGGCTCCTACAATGAGCAGTTCTTC. Translated, it gives CASSLGPGSYNEQFF.